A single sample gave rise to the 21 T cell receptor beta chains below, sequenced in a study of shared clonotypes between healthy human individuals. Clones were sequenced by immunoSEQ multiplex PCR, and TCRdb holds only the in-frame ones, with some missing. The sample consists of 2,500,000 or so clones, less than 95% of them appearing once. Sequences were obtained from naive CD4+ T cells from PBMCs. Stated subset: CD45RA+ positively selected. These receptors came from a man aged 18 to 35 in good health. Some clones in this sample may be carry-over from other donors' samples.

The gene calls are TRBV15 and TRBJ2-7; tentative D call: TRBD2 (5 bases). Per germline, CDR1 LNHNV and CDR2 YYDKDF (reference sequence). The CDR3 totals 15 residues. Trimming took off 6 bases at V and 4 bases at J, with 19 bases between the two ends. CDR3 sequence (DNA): TGTGCCACCAGAGAAAGAGGGATAGGGCCTTACGAGCAGTACTTC. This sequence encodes CATRERGIGPYEQYF.

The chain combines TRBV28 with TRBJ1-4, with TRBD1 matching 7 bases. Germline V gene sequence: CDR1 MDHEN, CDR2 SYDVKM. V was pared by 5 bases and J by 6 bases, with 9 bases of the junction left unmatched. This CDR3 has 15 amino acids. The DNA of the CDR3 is TGTGCCAGCAGTCTCTTGACAGGGCGCTATGAAAAACTGTTTTTT. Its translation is CASSLLTGRYEKLFF.

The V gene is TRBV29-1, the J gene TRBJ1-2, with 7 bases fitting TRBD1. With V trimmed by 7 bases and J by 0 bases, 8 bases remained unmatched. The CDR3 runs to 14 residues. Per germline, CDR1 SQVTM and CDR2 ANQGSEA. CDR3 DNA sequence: TGCAGCGCTCAGACAGGGAAATCTAACTATGGCTACACCTTC. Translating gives CSAQTGKSNYGYTF.

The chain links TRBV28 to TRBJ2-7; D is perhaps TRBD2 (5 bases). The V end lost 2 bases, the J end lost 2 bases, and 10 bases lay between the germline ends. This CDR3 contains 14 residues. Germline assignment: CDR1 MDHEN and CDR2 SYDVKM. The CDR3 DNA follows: TGTGCCAGCAGTTTAGAGCGGAGACCCTACGAGCAGTACTTC. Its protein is CASSLERRPYEQYF. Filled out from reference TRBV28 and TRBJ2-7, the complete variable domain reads DVKVTQSSRYLVKRTGEKVFLECVQDMDHENMFWYRQDPGLGLRLIYFSYDVKMKEKGDIPEGYSVSREKKERFSLILESASTNQTSMYLCASSLERRPYEQYFGPGTRLTVT.

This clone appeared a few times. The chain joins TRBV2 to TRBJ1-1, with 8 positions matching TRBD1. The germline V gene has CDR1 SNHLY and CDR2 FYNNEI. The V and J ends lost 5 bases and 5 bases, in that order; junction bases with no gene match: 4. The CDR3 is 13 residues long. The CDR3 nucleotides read TGTGCCAGCAGTCGCAGGGGGCTGACTGAAGCTTTCTTT. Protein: CASSRRGLTEAFF. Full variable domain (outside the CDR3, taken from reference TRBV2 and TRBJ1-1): EPEVTQTPSHQVTQMGQEVILRCVPISNHLYFYWYRQILGQKVEFLVSFYNNEISEKSEIFDDQFSVERPDGSNFTLKIRSTKLEDSAMYFCASSRRGLTEAFFGQGTRLTVV.

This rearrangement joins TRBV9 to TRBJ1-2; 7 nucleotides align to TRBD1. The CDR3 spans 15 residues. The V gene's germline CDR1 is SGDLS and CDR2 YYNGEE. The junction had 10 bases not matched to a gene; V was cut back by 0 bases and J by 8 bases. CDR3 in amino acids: CASSVESQGVLGYTF. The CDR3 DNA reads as TGTGCCAGCAGCGTAGAGAGCCAGGGGGTTTTGGGCTACACCTTC.

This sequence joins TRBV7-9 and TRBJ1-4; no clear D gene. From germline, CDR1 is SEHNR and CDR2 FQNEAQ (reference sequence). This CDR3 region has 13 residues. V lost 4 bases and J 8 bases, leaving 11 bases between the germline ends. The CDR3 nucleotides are TGTGCCAGCAGCTCACCCAGCATAGAAAAACTGTTTTTT. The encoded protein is CASSSPSIEKLFF.

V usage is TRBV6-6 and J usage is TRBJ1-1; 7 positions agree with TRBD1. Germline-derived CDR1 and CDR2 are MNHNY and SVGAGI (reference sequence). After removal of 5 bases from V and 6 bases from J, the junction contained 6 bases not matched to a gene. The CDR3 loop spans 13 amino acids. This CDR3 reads CASSGTGVPEAFF. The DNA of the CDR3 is TGTGCCAGCAGTGGCACAGGGGTCCCTGAAGCTTTCTTT.

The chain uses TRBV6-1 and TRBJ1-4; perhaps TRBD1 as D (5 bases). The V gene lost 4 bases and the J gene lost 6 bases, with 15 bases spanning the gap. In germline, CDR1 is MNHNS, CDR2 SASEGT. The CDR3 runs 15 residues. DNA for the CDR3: TGTGCCAGCAGTGTTGGGGCAGGAGGCGATGAAAAACTGTTTTTT. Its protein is CASSVGAGGDEKLFF.

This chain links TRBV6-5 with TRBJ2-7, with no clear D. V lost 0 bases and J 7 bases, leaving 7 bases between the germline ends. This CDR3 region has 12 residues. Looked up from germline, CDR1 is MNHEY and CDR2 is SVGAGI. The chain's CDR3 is CASSYSRIEQYF. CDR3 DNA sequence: TGTGCCAGCAGTTACTCCCGGATAGAGCAGTACTTC.

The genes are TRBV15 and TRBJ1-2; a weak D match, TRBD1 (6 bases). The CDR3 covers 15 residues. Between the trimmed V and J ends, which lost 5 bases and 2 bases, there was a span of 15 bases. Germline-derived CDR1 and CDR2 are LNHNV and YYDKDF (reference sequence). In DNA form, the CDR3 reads TGTGCCACCAGCTGGGACCGGGACATAAACTATGGCTACACCTTC. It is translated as CATSWDRDINYGYTF.

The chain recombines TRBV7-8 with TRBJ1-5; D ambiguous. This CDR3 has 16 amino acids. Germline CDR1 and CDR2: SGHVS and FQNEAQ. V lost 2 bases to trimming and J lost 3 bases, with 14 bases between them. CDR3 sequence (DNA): TGTGCCAGCAGCTTATCTTGGCTCCGCTCCAATCAGCCCCAGCATTTT. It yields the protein CASSLSWLRSNQPQHF.

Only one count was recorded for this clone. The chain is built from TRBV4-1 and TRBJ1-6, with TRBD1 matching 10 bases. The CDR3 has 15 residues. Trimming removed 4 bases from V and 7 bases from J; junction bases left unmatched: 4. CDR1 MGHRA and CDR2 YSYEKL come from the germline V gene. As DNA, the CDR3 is TGCGCCAGCAGCCGCCCGGGACAGGGGAATTCACCCCTCCACTTT. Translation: CASSRPGQGNSPLHF.

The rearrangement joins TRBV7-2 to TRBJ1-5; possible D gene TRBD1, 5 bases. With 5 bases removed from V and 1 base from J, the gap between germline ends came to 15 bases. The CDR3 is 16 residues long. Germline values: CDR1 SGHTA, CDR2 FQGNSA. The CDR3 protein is CASSRSRERSNQPQHF. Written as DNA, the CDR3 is TGTGCCAGCAGCCGAAGCAGGGAGCGGAGCAATCAGCCCCAGCATTTT.

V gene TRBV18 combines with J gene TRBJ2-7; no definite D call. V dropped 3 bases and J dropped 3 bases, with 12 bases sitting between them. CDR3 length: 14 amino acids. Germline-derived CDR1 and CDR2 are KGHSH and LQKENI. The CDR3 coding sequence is TGTGCCAGCTCACCGCCGGCTCTGGGCTACGAGCAGTACTTC. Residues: CASSPPALGYEQYF.

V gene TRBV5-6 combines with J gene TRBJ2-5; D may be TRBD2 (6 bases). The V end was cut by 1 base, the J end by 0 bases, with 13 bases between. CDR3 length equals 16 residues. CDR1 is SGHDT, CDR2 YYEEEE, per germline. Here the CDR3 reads CASSLYGGTYQETQYF. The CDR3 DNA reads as TGTGCCAGCAGCTTGTACGGCGGGACGTACCAAGAGACCCAGTACTTC. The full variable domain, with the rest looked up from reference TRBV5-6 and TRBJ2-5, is DAGVTQSPTHLIKTRGQQVTLRCSPKSGHDTVSWYQQALGQGPQFIFQYYEEEERQRGNFPDRFSGHQFPNYSSELNVNALLLGDSALYLCASSLYGGTYQETQYFGPGTRLLVL.

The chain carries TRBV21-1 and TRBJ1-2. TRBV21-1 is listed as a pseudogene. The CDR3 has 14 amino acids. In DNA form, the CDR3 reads TGTGCCAGCATAATAGGGCAGGGAGGTGATGGCTACACCTTC. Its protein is CASIIGQGGDGYTF.

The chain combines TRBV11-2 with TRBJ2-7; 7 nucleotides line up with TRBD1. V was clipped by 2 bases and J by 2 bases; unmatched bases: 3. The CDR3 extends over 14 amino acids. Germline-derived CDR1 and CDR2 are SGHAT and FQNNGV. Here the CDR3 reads CASSLLQGAYEQYF. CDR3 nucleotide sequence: TGTGCCAGCAGCTTATTGCAGGGGGCCTACGAGCAGTACTTC.

The CDR3 region is CASSSFRDLRTGELFF. CDR3 sequence (DNA): TGTGCCAGCAGCTCCTTCCGGGACCTAAGGACCGGGGAGCTGTTTTTT. The chain couples TRBV7-8 to TRBJ2-2; D assignment may be TRBD1 or TRBD2 (5 bases each). CDR3 size: 16 residues. The germline V gene has CDR1 SGHVS and CDR2 FQNEAQ. V dropped 4 bases and J dropped 5 bases, with 17 bases sitting between them.

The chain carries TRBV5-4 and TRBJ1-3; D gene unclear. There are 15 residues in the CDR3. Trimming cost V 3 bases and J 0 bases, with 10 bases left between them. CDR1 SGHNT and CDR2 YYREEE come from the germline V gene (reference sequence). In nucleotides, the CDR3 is TGTGCCAGCAGCTCGGACCCTTTCTCTGGAAACACCATATATTTT. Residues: CASSSDPFSGNTIYF.

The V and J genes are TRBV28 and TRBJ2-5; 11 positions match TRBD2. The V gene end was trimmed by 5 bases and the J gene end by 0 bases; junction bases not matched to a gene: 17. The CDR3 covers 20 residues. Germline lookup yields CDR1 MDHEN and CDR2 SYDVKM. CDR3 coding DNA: TGTGCCAGCAGTCCACGCCGGTGGAGTAGCGGGAGGGCCTACCAAGAGACCCAGTACTTC. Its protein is CASSPRRWSSGRAYQETQYF.